A selection of T cell receptor beta chains follows, all from one sample in a study of T-cell memory formation after mild COVID-19. TCRdb fed the 5' RACE reads into MiXCR, producing one record per CDR3 protein. Found here are 380,000 or so distinct CDR3 sequences, about 15% of them singletons; the top ten hold around 21%. Sequenced sample: PBMCs or a T cell subset sorted from them (not recorded which). The receptor set was obtained from a man in his late teens or twenties who had mild COVID-19 (a few samples of this study predate the infection). Cell type and time point are not known. Each CDR3 is given with its conserved first and last residue. A D gene is named only where the DNA matches it firmly. The listing skips clone size in some rows; elsewhere it reads once, few, many or a size class.

abundance	v_gene	j_gene	d_gene	CDR3nt	CDR3aa
many	TRBV12-3/TRBV12-4	TRBJ1-2	.	TGTGCCAGCAGTTTAGGGAACTATGGCTACACCTTC	CASSLGNYGYTF
few	TRBV7-9	TRBJ1-1	.	TGTGCCAGCAGCTTACGGCAGGCCATGAACACTGAAGCTTTCTTT	CASSLRQAMNTEAFF
.	TRBV9	TRBJ1-3	.	TGTGCCAGCAGCAGCCAGGGTTTTGCTGGAAACACCATATATTTT	CASSSQGFAGNTIYF
few	TRBV7-2	TRBJ2-1	TRBD1	TGTGCCAGCAGCAGCCTGGGGGGACAGGGGGATGAGCAGTTCTTC	CASSSLGGQGDEQFF
few	TRBV4-3	TRBJ1-5	.	TGCGCCAGCAGCCAAGAGCTCGGACAGCCCCAGCATTTT	CASSQELGQPQHF
few	TRBV5-4	TRBJ2-3	.	TGTGCCAGCAGCTTCACTTGGGTGGGCACAGATACGCAGTATTTT	CASSFTWVGTDTQYF
few	TRBV28	TRBJ2-1	.	TGTGCCAGCGGGTCTACCTACAATGAGCAGTTCTTC	CASGSTYNEQFF
.	TRBV6-5	TRBJ1-1	.	TGTGCCAGCAGTTACTCCGACGCGGTTGGCACTGAAGCTTTCTTT	CASSYSDAVGTEAFF
many	TRBV5-1	TRBJ1-1	TRBD1	TGCGCCAGCAGCTTGGGGCCTCGACAGGGAGGGAACACTGAAGCTTTCTTT	CASSLGPRQGGNTEAFF
many	TRBV29-1	TRBJ2-1	.	TGCAGCGCGCGTGCCTACAATGAGCAGTTCTTC	CSARAYNEQFF
.	TRBV14	TRBJ1-1	.	TGTGCCAGCAGCCCCTACCCCACCACTGAAGCTTTCTTT	CASSPYPTTEAFF
.	TRBV7-3	TRBJ2-2	.	TGTGCCAGCAGCCCGACCTCAGGCTCTGGGGAGCTGTTTTTT	CASSPTSGSGELFF
.	TRBV27	TRBJ2-1	.	TGTGCCAGCAGTCTCTTGGGGACTCGGGAGCAGTTCTTC	CASSLLGTREQFF
.	TRBV5-6	TRBJ1-2	.	TGTGCCAGCAGCTCGATAAAGGATACAGGGATCCATGGCTACACCTTC	CASSSIKDTGIHGYTF
.	TRBV4-2	TRBJ1-5	.	TGTGCCAGCAGCCAAGGGCCGGAGAATCAGCCCCAGCATTTT	CASSQGPENQPQHF
few	TRBV20-1	TRBJ1-3	.	TGCAGTGCTAGAGGCCGGGCTTACTCTGGAAACACCATATATTTT	CSARGRAYSGNTIYF
.	TRBV7-7	TRBJ1-4	TRBD1	TGTGCTAGCGCCCAGTCAGGGGGCGAAAAACTGTTTTTT	CASAQSGGEKLFF
few	TRBV6-5	TRBJ2-3	.	TGTGCCAGCAGTTACTCGACCTTTCTCACAGATACGCAGTATTTT	CASSYSTFLTDTQYF
many	TRBV5-6	TRBJ2-7	.	TGTGCCAGCACCTCGGAGGGGGGATTGGACTACGAGCAGTACTTC	CASTSEGGLDYEQYF
few	TRBV5-1	TRBJ2-5	.	TGCGCCAGCAGATCGGGGGCTCGGGAGACCCAGTACTTC	CASRSGARETQYF
few	TRBV11-2	TRBJ2-2	.	TGTGCCAGCAGCATTGCCGGGACTGGCAACACCGGGGAGCTGTTTTTT	CASSIAGTGNTGELFF
few	TRBV6-6	TRBJ1-4	.	TGTGCCAGCAGAACACGGGACGAAAAACTGTTTTTT	CASRTRDEKLFF
.	TRBV3-1	TRBJ1-6	.	TGTGCCAGCAGCCAAGAGGCGACTACAGGGTTCGGGAGCACCCTCCACTTT	CASSQEATTGFGSTLHF
.	TRBV6-6	TRBJ1-5	.	TGTGCCAGCACCCCTTCTTACGGGACACAGTATCAGCCCCAGCATTTT	CASTPSYGTQYQPQHF
.	TRBV4-1	TRBJ2-3	TRBD2	TGCGCCAGCAGCCAACCGGGACTAGCGGGACCACGCACAGATACGCAGTATTTT	CASSQPGLAGPRTDTQYF